The 5 T cell receptor beta chains presented below share a single source sample, sequenced in a study of blood T cell repertoires in COVID-19. Generated by immunoSEQ multiplex PCR, the TCRdb table keeps only in-frame clones and is missing some. The sample contains some 300,000 clones, approximately 90% of which appear only once. The specimen was PBMCs or T cells enriched from blood (not recorded which). All receptors derive from a woman aged 60 to 75 in a cohort exposed to, infected with or recovered from COVID-19 (not recorded which).

This clone was detected once. The V call is TRBV5-4, the J call TRBJ2-2; 10 bases fit TRBD2. Trimming took 0 bases from V and 7 from J; bases not matched to a gene: 6. CDR1 and CDR2 from the germline V gene are SGHNT and YYREEE (reference sequence). This CDR3 is built from 16 residues. For the CDR3, the DNA is TGTGCCAGCAGCTTGGCGAGCGGGAGGGAGATCGGGGAGCTGTTTTTT. It codes for CASSLASGREIGELFF.

The chain joins TRBV30 to TRBJ2-1, with D possibly TRBD2 on 6 matching bases. This CDR3 region has 11 residues. In germline, CDR1 is GTSNPN, CDR2 SVGIG (reference sequence). Trimming removed 0 bases at V and 9 bases at J, with 6 bases between. The CDR3 nucleotides read TGTGCCTGGAGTGTGGGGGGTGAGCAGTTCTTC. This codes for CAWSVGGEQFF.

This rearrangement joins TRBV2 to TRBJ2-5, with 9 bases matching TRBD1. The J segment lost 5 bases and the V segment lost 6 bases, leaving 7 bases of the junction unmatched. The CDR3 extends over 14 amino acids. Germline-derived CDR1 and CDR2 are SNHLY and FYNNEI. In DNA form, the CDR3 reads TGTGCCAGCAGAGACGGGACAGGGCAGGAGACCCAGTACTTC. Translated: CASRDGTGQETQYF. The full variable domain, in which reference TRBV2 and TRBJ2-5 provide the parts outside the CDR3, is EPEVTQTPSHQVTQMGQEVILRCVPISNHLYFYWYRQILGQKVEFLVSFYNNEISEKSEIFDDQFSVERPDGSNFTLKIRSTKLEDSAMYFCASRDGTGQETQYFGPGTRLLVL.

The chain has TRBV14 and TRBJ2-5, with 7 bases aligning to TRBD2. CDR1 is SGHDN and CDR2 is FVKESK in the germline V gene. The ends lost 4 bases at V and 5 bases at J; junction bases unmatched: 1. This CDR3 has 12 amino acids. Written as DNA, the CDR3 is TGTGCCAGCAGCCGGGGGGGGGAGACCCAGTACTTC. As protein: CASSRGGETQYF.

This chain joins TRBV6-5 and TRBJ2-5; 8 nucleotides match TRBD1. The length of the CDR3 is 14 residues. J lost 1 base, V lost 7 bases, and 5 bases had no gene match. The V gene's germline CDR1 is MNHEY and CDR2 SVGAGI. The CDR3, as DNA: TGTGCCAGCAAAACAGGACAGGGCCAAGAGACCCAGTACTTC. Protein product: CASKTGQGQETQYF.